Listed below are T cell receptor beta chains from one sample, sequenced in a study of T-cell reconstitution after alpha-beta-depleted transplantation in children. In TCRdb, the PCR reads were re-called with MiXCR into one record per CDR3 protein. The data contain around 700,000 distinct CDR3 sequences, over 10% of them singletons. Sample: PBMCs, taken before TCRalphabeta/CD19-depleted stem cell transplant. These receptors originate from a girl under 10 years old with congenital amegakaryocytic thrombocytopenia, due to receive a stem cell transplant. The CDR3 runs from the conserved cysteine through the conserved F or W. Each record gives: V gene, clone size, J gene, D gene, CDR3 DNA, CDR3 protein. D genes are given only for firm matches. Expanded clones get a size class; other rows say once, few or many, or leave the size out.

v_call: TRBV20-1; clone_size: .; j_call: TRBJ2-7; d_call: .; cdr3_nt: TGCAGTGCTCCGAGGGGAGGAATAGGCGAGCAGTACTTC; cdr3_aa: CSAPRGGIGEQYF
v_call: TRBV10-1; clone_size: many; j_call: TRBJ1-1; d_call: TRBD1; cdr3_nt: TGCGCCAGCAGTGGGACAGGGGTGAACACTGAAGCTTTCTTT; cdr3_aa: CASSGTGVNTEAFF
v_call: TRBV6-9; clone_size: many; j_call: TRBJ1-5; d_call: .; cdr3_nt: TGTGCCAGCAGTTATCAATATAGCAATCAGCCCCAGCATTTT; cdr3_aa: CASSYQYSNQPQHF
v_call: TRBV12-3/TRBV12-4; clone_size: few; j_call: TRBJ2-2; d_call: .; cdr3_nt: TGTGCCAGCAGTAAGGGTCAGGGTATCGGGGAGCTGTTTTTT; cdr3_aa: CASSKGQGIGELFF
v_call: TRBV7-9; clone_size: many; j_call: TRBJ2-3; d_call: TRBD2; cdr3_nt: TGTGCCAGCAGCTTGACTAGCCCAGATACGCAGTATTTT; cdr3_aa: CASSLTSPDTQYF
v_call: TRBV20-1; clone_size: many; j_call: TRBJ2-5; d_call: .; cdr3_nt: TGCAGTGCTAGAGATATTTTAGAGACCCAGTACTTC; cdr3_aa: CSARDILETQYF
v_call: TRBV7-8; clone_size: few; j_call: TRBJ2-1; d_call: .; cdr3_nt: TGTGCCAGCAGTTTGGGACGATCGATCAATGAGCAGTTCTTC; cdr3_aa: CASSLGRSINEQFF
v_call: TRBV3-1; clone_size: many; j_call: TRBJ2-1; d_call: .; cdr3_nt: TGTGCCAGCAGCCGTATTACGAGAGGGAGAGGAAATGAGCAGTTCTTC; cdr3_aa: CASSRITRGRGNEQFF
v_call: TRBV4-1; clone_size: many; j_call: TRBJ2-2; d_call: .; cdr3_nt: TGCGCCAGCAGGGAGGGGGGCACCGGGGAGCTGTTTTTT; cdr3_aa: CASREGGTGELFF
v_call: TRBV2; clone_size: .; j_call: TRBJ2-7; d_call: .; cdr3_nt: TGTGCCAGCAGTGAAGGGGGGGGGACAGGATACTCCTACGAGCAGTACTTC; cdr3_aa: CASSEGGGTGYSYEQYF
v_call: TRBV12-3/TRBV12-4; clone_size: many; j_call: TRBJ2-2; d_call: TRBD2; cdr3_nt: TGTGCCAGCGGGACGGGTAGCGGGAGTACCGGGGAGCTGTTTTTT; cdr3_aa: CASGTGSGSTGELFF
v_call: TRBV15; clone_size: .; j_call: TRBJ2-7; d_call: TRBD1; cdr3_nt: TGTGCCACCAGCAGATCAAACCTCGGGACAGCCCCCGAGCAGTACTTC; cdr3_aa: CATSRSNLGTAPEQYF
v_call: TRBV12-3/TRBV12-4; clone_size: .; j_call: TRBJ2-7; d_call: .; cdr3_nt: TGTGCCAGCAGTTTTTCCCCGCCAGGGGAAGGCGAGCAGTACTTC; cdr3_aa: CASSFSPPGEGEQYF
v_call: TRBV5-1; clone_size: .; j_call: TRBJ2-4; d_call: TRBD2; cdr3_nt: TGCGCCAGCACCTCCGGGACTACCCTTGCCAAAAACATTCAGTACTTC; cdr3_aa: CASTSGTTLAKNIQYF
v_call: TRBV4-2; clone_size: .; j_call: TRBJ2-7; d_call: .; cdr3_nt: TGTGCCAGCAGCCGCGCCCCTCGGACAGGGAGGGTTTACGAGCAGTACTTC; cdr3_aa: CASSRAPRTGRVYEQYF
v_call: TRBV29-1; clone_size: many; j_call: TRBJ2-1; d_call: TRBD1; cdr3_nt: TGCAGCGTTGACAGGGGGATTGGCAATGAGCAGTTCTTC; cdr3_aa: CSVDRGIGNEQFF
v_call: TRBV10-1; clone_size: few; j_call: TRBJ2-2; d_call: .; cdr3_nt: TGCGCCAGCAGTGAGCTGGGTTTCGAGGGAGCGAACACCGGGGAGCTGTTTTTT; cdr3_aa: CASSELGFEGANTGELFF
v_call: TRBV12-3/TRBV12-4; clone_size: many; j_call: TRBJ1-1; d_call: .; cdr3_nt: TGTGCCAGCAGTTTGGGGGGGGCGTATATCCCAGGCACTGAAGCTTTCTTT; cdr3_aa: CASSLGGAYIPGTEAFF
v_call: TRBV2; clone_size: few; j_call: TRBJ2-2; d_call: .; cdr3_nt: TGTGCCAGCAGTTGGCAGACTAGCCGCAGGGGGAACACCGGGGAGCTGTTTTTT; cdr3_aa: CASSWQTSRRGNTGELFF
v_call: TRBV2; clone_size: few; j_call: TRBJ2-1; d_call: .; cdr3_nt: TGTGCCAGCCTAAGACTTATAGCCAGCAATGAGCAGTTCTTC; cdr3_aa: CASLRLIASNEQFF
v_call: TRBV20-1; clone_size: many; j_call: TRBJ2-7; d_call: .; cdr3_nt: TGCAGTGCTAGGGAGCCGGGGGCGTCCTACGAGCAGTACTTC; cdr3_aa: CSAREPGASYEQYF
v_call: TRBV7-9; clone_size: once; j_call: TRBJ2-7; d_call: TRBD2; cdr3_nt: TGTGCCAGCAGCCCCGCAGTAGGAGCGGGAGGTCGCGAGCAGTACTTC; cdr3_aa: CASSPAVGAGGREQYF
v_call: TRBV20-1; clone_size: many; j_call: TRBJ2-3; d_call: TRBD2; cdr3_nt: TGCAGTGCTCATCCCATAGCGGGAGGGCCCCATGGCACAGATACGCAGTATTTT; cdr3_aa: CSAHPIAGGPHGTDTQYF
v_call: TRBV20-1; clone_size: many; j_call: TRBJ1-1; d_call: .; cdr3_nt: TGCAGTGCTAGTCGGGACATCCTCACTGAAGCTTTCTTT; cdr3_aa: CSASRDILTEAFF
v_call: TRBV20-1; clone_size: few; j_call: TRBJ2-7; d_call: TRBD2; cdr3_nt: TGCAGTGCTAGGGCCGCCGGGACTAGCGGGGACGAGCAGTACTTC; cdr3_aa: CSARAAGTSGDEQYF
v_call: TRBV5-4; clone_size: few; j_call: TRBJ2-1; d_call: .; cdr3_nt: TGTGCCAGCAGCCTCGGATCACACATGTTGATAGGCAATGAGCAGTTCTTC; cdr3_aa: CASSLGSHMLIGNEQFF
v_call: TRBV29-1; clone_size: .; j_call: TRBJ2-7; d_call: .; cdr3_nt: TGCAGCGTTGCCGGGGACTACGAGCAGTACTTC; cdr3_aa: CSVAGDYEQYF
v_call: TRBV7-2; clone_size: few; j_call: TRBJ2-1; d_call: TRBD2; cdr3_nt: TGTGCCAGCAGCTGGGTACCGACTAGCGGCTCCTACAATGAGCAGTTCTTC; cdr3_aa: CASSWVPTSGSYNEQFF
v_call: TRBV25-1; clone_size: few; j_call: TRBJ2-1; d_call: TRBD2; cdr3_nt: TGTGCCAGCAGTGTGCGGGGGGCTAACAATGAGCAGTTCTTC; cdr3_aa: CASSVRGANNEQFF